The 10 T cell receptor beta chains listed next were all sequenced from one sample in a study of blood T cell repertoires in COVID-19. The table came from immunoSEQ multiplex PCR; TCRdb's copy has only in-frame clones and leaves some out. Seen here are some 220,000 clones, approximately 78% observed once, and the top ten hold about 5.6%. The sample comprised peripheral blood. These receptors all stem from a woman in her sixties or seventies with COVID-19, enrolled during active disease.

The rearrangement uses TRBV29-1 and TRBJ1-2, with no clear D. Trimming took 2 bases from V and 5 from J, leaving 12 bases between them. Germline-derived CDR1 and CDR2 are SQVTM and ANQGSEA. This CDR3 is built from 13 residues. The CDR3 DNA is TGCAGCGTTGAACTCCTGGAGAGGTATGGCTACACCTTC. It encodes CSVELLERYGYTF.

This rearrangement joins TRBV28 to TRBJ1-3; maybe TRBD1 (6 bases). The CDR3 sequence is 15 residues long. Between the trimmed V and J ends, which lost 9 bases and 0 bases, there was a span of 15 bases. Germline CDR1 and CDR2: MDHEN and SYDVKM. CDR3: CASRPGGPSGNTIYF. The DNA of the CDR3 is TGTGCCAGTAGACCGGGGGGCCCCTCTGGAAACACCATATATTTT.

The J gene is TRBJ1-6, the V gene TRBV5-4; 9 bases line up with TRBD1. The V and J ends lost 4 bases and 5 bases, in that order; junction bases with no gene match: 4. Germline V gives CDR1 SGHNT, CDR2 YYREEE (reference sequence). The CDR3 totals 15 residues. The CDR3 region is CASSTGQGDNSPLHF. For the CDR3, the DNA is TGTGCCAGCAGCACGGGACAGGGAGATAATTCACCCCTCCACTTT.

The V call is TRBV7-2, the J call TRBJ2-3; TRBD2 matches 7 bases. Germline V gene sequence: CDR1 SGHTA, CDR2 FQGNSA. This CDR3 is built from 16 residues. The trim removed 5 bases at V and 1 base at J, leaving 9 bases unmatched. The CDR3: CASSPGGSSGTDTQYF. The CDR3 nucleotides are TGTGCCAGCAGCCCGGGCGGGAGTAGTGGCACAGATACGCAGTATTTT.

Only a few counts were recorded for this clone. The chain carries TRBV30 and TRBJ1-2; a possible D gene is TRBD1 (5 bases). This CDR3 spans 14 amino acids. The ends were cut back, 2 bases at V and 7 bases at J, with 17 bases in the middle. Germline-derived CDR1 and CDR2 are GTSNPN and SVGIG (reference sequence). The CDR3 sequence is CAWSSGDRAGGYTF. The DNA for the CDR3 is TGTGCCTGGAGTAGCGGGGACCGGGCTGGTGGCTACACCTTC.

The V call is TRBV11-2, the J call TRBJ2-1; 14 bases are shared with TRBD2. Trimming cost V 3 bases and J 7 bases; bases outside gene matches: 14. The CDR3 contains 19 residues. CDR1 SGHAT and CDR2 FQNNGV come from the germline V gene. CDR3 residues: CASSLMTSGRAGSSNEQFF. Written as DNA, the CDR3 is TGTGCCAGCAGCTTGATGACTAGCGGGAGGGCCGGATCGTCAAATGAGCAGTTCTTC.

J is TRBJ2-1 and V is TRBV24-1; 10 nucleotides agree with TRBD2. Germline-derived CDR1 and CDR2 are KGHDR and SFDVKD. V was pared by 5 bases and J by 6 bases, with 15 bases of the junction left unmatched. The CDR3 runs to 18 residues. The CDR3, as DNA: TGTGCCACCAGTGGGGGGGCCCAGCGGGAGGGCCTCGTCAATGAGCAGTTCTTC. Protein product: CATSGGAQREGLVNEQFF.

This chain connects TRBV7-9 to TRBJ1-3; 7 bases match TRBD1. This CDR3 spans 14 amino acids. Germline V gene data show CDR1 as SEHNR and CDR2 as FQNEAQ (reference sequence). The V segment lost 6 bases and the J segment 5 bases; nucleotides outside the gene matches: 7. The CDR3 nucleotides are TGTGCCAGCAGGTCCGGGACAGCGAGAAACACCATATATTTT. Its translation is CASRSGTARNTIYF.

The chain recombines TRBV5-1 with TRBJ2-3; possibly TRBD1 for D (5 bases). The CDR3 runs to 16 residues. The germline V gene encodes CDR1 SGHRS and CDR2 YFSETQ. V lost 1 base to trimming and J lost 2 bases, with 14 bases between them. CDR3 DNA sequence: TGCGCCAGCAGCTTGTACCCAGGGTCCCCCACAGATACGCAGTATTTT. Translated, it gives CASSLYPGSPTDTQYF. Based on the CDR3 plus reference TRBV5-1 and TRBJ2-3, the full variable domain is KAGVTQTPRYLIKTRGQQVTLSCSPISGHRSVSWYQQTPGQGLQFLFEYFSETQRNKGNFPGRFSGRQFSNSRSEMNVSTLELGDSALYLCASSLYPGSPTDTQYFGPGTRLTVL.

The gene calls are TRBV6-5 and TRBJ2-7; TRBD2 might be the D (5 bases). The CDR3 extends over 15 amino acids. Germline V lookup: CDR1 MNHEY, CDR2 SVGAGI. Trimming shortened V by 2 bases and J by 2 bases, and 13 bases separated the two germline ends. The CDR3 region has the DNA TGTGCCAGCAGTTACACGGGGATGGGAGCCTACGAGCAGTACTTC. This sequence encodes CASSYTGMGAYEQYF.